The TCR beta chain under discussion was sequenced for a study of blood T cell repertoires in COVID-19. Method: immunoSEQ multiplex PCR; TCRdb's copy keeps in-frame clones and lacks some. The data show fewer than 350,000 clones, 80% to 85% seen once. Sequences were obtained from peripheral blood. The sequence derives from a woman aged 55-75 years with active or convalescent COVID-19.

CDR3 amino acids: CASSPREADNQPQHF. CDR3 nucleotide sequence: TGTGCCAGCTCACCACGTGAGGCAGACAATCAGCCCCAGCATTTT. The chain uses TRBV18 and TRBJ1-5; the D is unclear. Trimming took off 1 base at V and 3 bases at J, with 10 bases between the two ends. CDR1 and CDR2 (germline): KGHSH, LQKENI. This CDR3 is 15 amino acids long.